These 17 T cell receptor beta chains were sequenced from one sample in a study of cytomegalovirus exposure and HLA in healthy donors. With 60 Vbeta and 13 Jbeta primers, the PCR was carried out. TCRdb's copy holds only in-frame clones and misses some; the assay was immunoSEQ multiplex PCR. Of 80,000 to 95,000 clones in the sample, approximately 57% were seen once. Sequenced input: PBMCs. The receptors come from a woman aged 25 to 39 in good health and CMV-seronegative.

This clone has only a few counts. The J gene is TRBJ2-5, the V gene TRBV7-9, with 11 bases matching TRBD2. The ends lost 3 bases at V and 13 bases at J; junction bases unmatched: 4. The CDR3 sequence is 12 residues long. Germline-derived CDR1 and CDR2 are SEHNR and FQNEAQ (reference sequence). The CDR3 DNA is TGTGCCAGCAGCTTGAGCGGGACTAGCGGGTACTTC. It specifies CASSLSGTSGYF.

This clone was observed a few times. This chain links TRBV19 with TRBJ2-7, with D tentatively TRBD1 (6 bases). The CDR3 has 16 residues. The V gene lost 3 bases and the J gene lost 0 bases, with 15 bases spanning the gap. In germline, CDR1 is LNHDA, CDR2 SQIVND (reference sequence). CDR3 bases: TGTGCCAGTAGTATTCTTCAGGGGTTGGGCTCCTACGAGCAGTACTTC. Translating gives CASSILQGLGSYEQYF.

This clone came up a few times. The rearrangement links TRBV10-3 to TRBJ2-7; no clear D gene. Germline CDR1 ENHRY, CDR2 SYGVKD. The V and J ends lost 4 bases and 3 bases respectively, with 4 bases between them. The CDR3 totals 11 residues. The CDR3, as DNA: TGTGCCATCAGTGGACTCTACGAGCAGTACTTC. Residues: CAISGLYEQYF.

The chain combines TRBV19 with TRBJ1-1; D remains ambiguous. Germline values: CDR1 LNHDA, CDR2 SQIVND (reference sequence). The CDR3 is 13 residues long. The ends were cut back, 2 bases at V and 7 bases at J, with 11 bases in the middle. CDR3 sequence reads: CASSIHSGNEAFF. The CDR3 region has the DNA TGTGCCAGTAGTATACATTCGGGGAATGAAGCTTTCTTT.

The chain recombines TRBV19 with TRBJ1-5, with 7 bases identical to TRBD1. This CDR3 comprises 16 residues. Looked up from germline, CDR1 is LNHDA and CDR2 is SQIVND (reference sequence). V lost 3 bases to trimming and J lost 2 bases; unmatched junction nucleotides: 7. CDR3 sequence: CASSMVPGGGNQPQHF. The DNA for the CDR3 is TGTGCCAGTAGTATGGTCCCAGGGGGAGGCAATCAGCCCCAGCATTTT.

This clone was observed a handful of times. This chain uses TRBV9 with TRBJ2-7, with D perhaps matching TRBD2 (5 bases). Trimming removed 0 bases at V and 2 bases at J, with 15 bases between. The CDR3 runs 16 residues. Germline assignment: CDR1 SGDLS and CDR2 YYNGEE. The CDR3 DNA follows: TGTGCCAGCAGCGTAGCTACAAGGACTGGGCCCTACGAGCAGTACTTC. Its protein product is CASSVATRTGPYEQYF.

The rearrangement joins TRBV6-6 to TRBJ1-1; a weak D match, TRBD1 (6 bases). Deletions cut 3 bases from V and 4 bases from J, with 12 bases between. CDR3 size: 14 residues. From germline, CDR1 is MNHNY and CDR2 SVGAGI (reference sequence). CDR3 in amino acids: CASSYLQGSTEAFF. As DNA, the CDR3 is TGTGCCAGCAGTTATCTACAGGGAAGCACTGAAGCTTTCTTT.

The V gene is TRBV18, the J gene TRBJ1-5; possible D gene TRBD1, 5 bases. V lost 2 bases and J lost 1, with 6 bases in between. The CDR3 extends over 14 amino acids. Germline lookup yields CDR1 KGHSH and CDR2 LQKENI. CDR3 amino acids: CASSPGASNQPQHF. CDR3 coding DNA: TGTGCCAGCTCACCAGGGGCGAGCAATCAGCCCCAGCATTTT.

CDR3 DNA: TGTGCCATCAGCGAGGAAATGGGGGCGAACTATGGCTACACCTTC. Translating it yields CAISEEMGANYGYTF. The chain employs TRBV10-3 and TRBJ1-2, with D possibly being TRBD1 (6 bases). The CDR3 consists of 15 residues. Germline CDR1 ENHRY, CDR2 SYGVKD. The V gene lost 6 bases and the J gene lost 2 bases, with 16 bases spanning the gap.

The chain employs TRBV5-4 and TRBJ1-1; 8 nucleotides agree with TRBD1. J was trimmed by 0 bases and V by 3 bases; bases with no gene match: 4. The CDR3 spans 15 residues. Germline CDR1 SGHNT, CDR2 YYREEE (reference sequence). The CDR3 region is CASSSRTGLNTEAFF. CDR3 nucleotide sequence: TGTGCCAGCAGCTCGAGGACAGGGTTGAACACTGAAGCTTTCTTT.

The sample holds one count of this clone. CDR3 residues: CASSYNPGDYGYTF. Here the CDR3 DNA reads TGTGCCAGCAGTTACAATCCAGGGGACTATGGCTACACCTTC. The chain employs TRBV6-6 and TRBJ1-2; weak D call: TRBD1 (6 bases). V lost 2 bases, J lost 3 bases, and 10 bases lay in between. CDR1 MNHNY and CDR2 SVGAGI come from the germline V gene (reference sequence). The CDR3 is 14 amino acids.

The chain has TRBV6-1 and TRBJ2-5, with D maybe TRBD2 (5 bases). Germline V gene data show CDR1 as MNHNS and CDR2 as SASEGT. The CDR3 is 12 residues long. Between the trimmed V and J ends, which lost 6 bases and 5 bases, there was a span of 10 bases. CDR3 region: CASRRVQETQYF. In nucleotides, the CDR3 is TGTGCCAGCAGGAGGGTCCAGGAGACCCAGTACTTC.

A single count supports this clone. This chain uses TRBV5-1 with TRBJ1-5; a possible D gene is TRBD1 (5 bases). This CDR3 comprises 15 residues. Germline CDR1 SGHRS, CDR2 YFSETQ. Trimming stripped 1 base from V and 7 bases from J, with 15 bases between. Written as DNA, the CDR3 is TGCGCCAGCAGCTTGTCGGGGGGGGTTGGCCAGCCCCAGCATTTT. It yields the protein CASSLSGGVGQPQHF.

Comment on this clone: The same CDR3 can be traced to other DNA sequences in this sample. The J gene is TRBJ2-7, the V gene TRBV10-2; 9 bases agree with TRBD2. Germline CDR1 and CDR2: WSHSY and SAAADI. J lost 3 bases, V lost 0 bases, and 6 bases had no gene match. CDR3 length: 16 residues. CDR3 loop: CASSESGSGGLYEQYF. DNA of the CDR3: TGCGCCAGCAGTGAGTCTGGTAGCGGGGGCCTCTACGAGCAGTACTTC.

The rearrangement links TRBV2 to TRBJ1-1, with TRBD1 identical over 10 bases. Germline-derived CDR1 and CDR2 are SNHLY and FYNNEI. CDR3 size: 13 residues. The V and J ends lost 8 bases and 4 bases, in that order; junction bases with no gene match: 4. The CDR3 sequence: CASERTGGTEAFF. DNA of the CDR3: TGTGCCAGCGAAAGGACAGGGGGCACTGAAGCTTTCTTT.

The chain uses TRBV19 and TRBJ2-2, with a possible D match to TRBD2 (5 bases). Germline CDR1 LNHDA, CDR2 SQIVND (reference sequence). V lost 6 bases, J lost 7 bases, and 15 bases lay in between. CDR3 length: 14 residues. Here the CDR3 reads CASRREVVVGELFF. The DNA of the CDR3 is TGTGCCAGTAGGAGGGAAGTCGTGGTCGGGGAGCTGTTTTTT.

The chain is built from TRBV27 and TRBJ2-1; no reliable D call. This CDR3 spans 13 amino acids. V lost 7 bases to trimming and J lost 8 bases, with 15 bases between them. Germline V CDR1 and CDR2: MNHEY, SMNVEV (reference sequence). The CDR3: CASTAWSTDEQFF. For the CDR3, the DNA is TGTGCCAGCACCGCCTGGTCTACAGATGAGCAGTTCTTC.